Listed below are T cell receptor beta chains from one sample, sequenced in a study of T cell repertoires in cytomegalovirus infection. TCRdb passed the reads through MiXCR, listing each CDR3 protein once. The sample has 150,000 or so distinct CDR3 sequences; about a fifth are singletons. These TCRs are of unknown antigen specificity. The material sequenced was CD8+ T cells from cultured PBMCs, taken from culture after CMV antigen stimulation. The receptors stem from a human donor in good health (CMV status not recorded). Some clones in this sample may be carry-over from other donors' samples. Both conserved end residues are part of each CDR3. D genes are given only for firm matches. The size entry is marked missing in some rows and otherwise reads once, few, many or a size class.

size	J	V	D	DNA	CDR3
-	TRBJ2-5	TRBV7-2	-	TGTGCCAGCAGCTTAACGTCGCAGGACACATTGAGGGAGACCCAGTACTTC	CASSLTSQDTLRETQYF
few	TRBJ1-1	TRBV19	TRBD1	TGTGCCAGTAGTGCCGGGACAGGCGCTGAAGCTTTCTTT	CASSAGTGAEAFF
-	TRBJ1-1	TRBV7-2	-	TGTGCCAGCAGCTTGGGGGTCCCGGACACTGAAGCTTTCTTT	CASSLGVPDTEAFF
many	TRBJ1-1	TRBV7-8	-	TGTGCCAGCAGCATTCTAACAGGGCTAGTCACTGAAGCTTTCTTT	CASSILTGLVTEAFF
-	TRBJ1-1	TRBV5-1	TRBD1	TGCGCCAGCAGCTTCGTCCCCCGGGACAGGGTGTGGGGAACTGAAGCTTTCTTT	CASSFVPRDRVWGTEAFF
few	TRBJ1-1	TRBV7-8	-	TGTGCCAGCAGCTTAGTTGTTGTGGTTCTGAACCACGACCGTGTGGCTGAAGCTTTCTTT	CASSLVVVVLNHDRVAEAFF
few	TRBJ1-1	TRBV6-5	-	TGTGCCAGCAGTGGAATAGCGAAGGGGAAGAACACTGAAGCTTTCTTT	CASSGIAKGKNTEAFF
-	TRBJ1-5	TRBV28	-	TGTGCCAGCAGAACCTCCGAGCCCCAGCATTTT	CASRTSEPQHF
-	TRBJ2-6	TRBV7-2	-	TGTGCCAGCAGCTTACAGGGCCCTGGGGCCAACGTCCTGACTTTC	CASSLQGPGANVLTF
few	TRBJ1-1	TRBV4-1	-	TGCGCCAGCAGCCAAGACCCAAGCTTCCCTCCCAACACTGAAGCTTTCTTT	CASSQDPSFPPNTEAFF
-	TRBJ2-5	TRBV7-2	-	TGTGCCAGCAGCCCCAGAATTGGCGGAGGGGAGACCCAGTACTTC	CASSPRIGGGETQYF
-	TRBJ1-1	TRBV7-6	-	TGTGCCAGCAGTTCCCGAGGACGCCTGGAGGTCACTGAAGCTTTCTTT	CASSSRGRLEVTEAFF
many	TRBJ1-1	TRBV7-8	TRBD1	TGTGCCAGCAGCCAAAGGACAGGGACGGTCACTGAAGCTTTCTTT	CASSQRTGTVTEAFF